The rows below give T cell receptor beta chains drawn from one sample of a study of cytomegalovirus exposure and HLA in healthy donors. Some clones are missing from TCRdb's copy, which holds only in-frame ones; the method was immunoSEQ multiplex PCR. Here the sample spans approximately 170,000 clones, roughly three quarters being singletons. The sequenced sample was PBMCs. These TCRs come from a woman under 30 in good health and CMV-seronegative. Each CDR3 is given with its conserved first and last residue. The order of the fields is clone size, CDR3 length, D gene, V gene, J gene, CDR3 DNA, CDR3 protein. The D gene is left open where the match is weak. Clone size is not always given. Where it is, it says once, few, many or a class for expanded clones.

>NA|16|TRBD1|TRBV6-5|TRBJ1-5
TGTGCCAGCAGTTACTGGACAGGGGAGAGCAATCAGCCCCAGCATTTT
CASSYWTGESNQPQHF
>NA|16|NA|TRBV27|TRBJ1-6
TGTGCCAGCAGTTTACGGGGGGCCGGAGATAATTCACCCCTCCACTTT
CASSLRGAGDNSPLHF
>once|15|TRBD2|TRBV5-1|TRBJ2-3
TGCGCCAGCAGTCGCTCTAGCGGCCACACAGATACGCAGTATTTT
CASSRSSGHTDTQYF
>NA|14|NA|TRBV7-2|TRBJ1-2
TGTGCCAGCAGCTTTGACAGGAAGAACTATGGCTACACCTTC
CASSFDRKNYGYTF
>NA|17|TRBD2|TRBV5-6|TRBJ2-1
TGTGCCAGCAGCTTGGCTAGCGGGGGGTCCTCCTACAATGAGCAGTTCTTC
CASSLASGGSSYNEQFF
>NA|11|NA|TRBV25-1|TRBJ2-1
TGTGCCAGCACCTTATACAATGAGCAGTTCTTC
CASTLYNEQFF
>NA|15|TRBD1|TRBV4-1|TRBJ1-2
TGCGCCAGCAGCCAGAGACAGGGGGCGATCTATGGCTACACCTTC
CASSQRQGAIYGYTF
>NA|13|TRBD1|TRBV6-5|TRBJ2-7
TGTGCCAGCAGTTCAGGGGGATCCTACGAGCAGTACTTC
CASSSGGSYEQYF
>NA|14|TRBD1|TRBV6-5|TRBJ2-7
TGTGCCAGCAGGGGGGCAGGGGGCTCCTACGAGCAGTACTTC
CASRGAGGSYEQYF
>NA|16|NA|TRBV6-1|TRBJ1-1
TGTGCCAGCAGTGGCATCCCAGGGTCAGTGAACACTGAAGCTTTCTTT
CASSGIPGSVNTEAFF
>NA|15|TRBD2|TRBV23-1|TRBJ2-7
TGCGCCAGCCATATATCACTAGCGGGGTACTACGAGCAGTACTTC
CASHISLAGYYEQYF
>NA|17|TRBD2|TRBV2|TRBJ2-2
TGTGCCAGCAGCCCGCGGGGAGGGGCGGGGAACACCGGGGAGCTGTTTTTT
CASSPRGGAGNTGELFF
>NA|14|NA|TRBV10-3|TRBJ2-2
TGTGCCATCACCGGACTGGCGAACACCGGGGAGCTGTTTTTT
CAITGLANTGELFF
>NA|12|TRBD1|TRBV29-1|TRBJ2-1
TGCAGCGTCGCGACAGGGAGCAATGAGCAGTTCTTC
CSVATGSNEQFF
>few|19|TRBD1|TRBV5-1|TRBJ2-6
TGCGCCAGCAGCTCAACCCCCGGGACAGGGGGATCAGGGGCCAACGTCCTGACTTTC
CASSSTPGTGGSGANVLTF
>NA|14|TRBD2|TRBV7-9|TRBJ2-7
TGTGCCAGCAGCTTAAGCGGGAGTGTGGACGAGCAGTACTTC
CASSLSGSVDEQYF
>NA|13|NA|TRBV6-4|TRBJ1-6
TGTGCCAGCAGTGACAATAATAATTCACCCCTCCACTTT
CASSDNNNSPLHF
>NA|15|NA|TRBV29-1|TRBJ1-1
TGCAGCGCTGTCCGGGGGGGAGGCATGAACACTGAAGCTTTCTTT
CSAVRGGGMNTEAFF
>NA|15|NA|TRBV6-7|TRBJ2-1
TGTGCCAGCAGTTACCAAAGGGGCGTTCTCAATGAGCAGTTCTTC
CASSYQRGVLNEQFF
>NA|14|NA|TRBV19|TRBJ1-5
TGTGCCAGTAGTAAACTGGACAGAAATCAGCCCCAGCATTTT
CASSKLDRNQPQHF
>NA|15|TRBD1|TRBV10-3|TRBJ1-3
TGTGCCATCAGTGAGCTGGGGACAGCCGAAAACACCATATATTTT
CAISELGTAENTIYF
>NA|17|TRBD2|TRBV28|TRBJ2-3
TGTGCCAGCAGTTTACCTAGCGGGATAGTAAGAAAAGATACGCAGTATTTT
CASSLPSGIVRKDTQYF
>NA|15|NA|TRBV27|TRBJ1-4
TGTGCCAGCAGTTTATGGTCGAGATTGGGCGAAAAACTGTTTTTT
CASSLWSRLGEKLFF
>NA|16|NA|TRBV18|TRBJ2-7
TGTGCCAGCTCACAGTCAGGGGGGAATCTAATCTACGAGCAGTACTTC
CASSQSGGNLIYEQYF
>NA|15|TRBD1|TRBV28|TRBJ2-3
TGTGCCAGCAGTCCCCGGACAGGGGGCACAGATACGCAGTATTTT
CASSPRTGGTDTQYF
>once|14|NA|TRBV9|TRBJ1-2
TGTGCCAGCAGCCCTTTAACCCAGGGCTATGGCTACACCTTC
CASSPLTQGYGYTF
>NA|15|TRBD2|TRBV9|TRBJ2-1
TGTGCCAGCAGCCTTAGCGGGAGCTCCTACAATGAGCAGTTCTTC
CASSLSGSSYNEQFF
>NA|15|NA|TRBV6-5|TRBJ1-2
TGTGCCAGCAGTGTTGGGCAGGGCGCCCATTATGGCTACACCTTC
CASSVGQGAHYGYTF
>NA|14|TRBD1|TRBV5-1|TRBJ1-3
TGCGCCAGCAGCTTGACAACAGGGGAGAACACCATATATTTT
CASSLTTGENTIYF
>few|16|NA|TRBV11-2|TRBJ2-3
TGTGCCAGCAGCTCGAAACCTCTTGTGAGAACAGATACGCAGTATTTT
CASSSKPLVRTDTQYF
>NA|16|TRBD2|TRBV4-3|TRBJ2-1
TGCGCCAGCAGCCAAGGCCCGGGACTAGCGGCCTATGAGCAGTTCTTC
CASSQGPGLAAYEQFF
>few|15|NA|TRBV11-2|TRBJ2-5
TGTGCCAGCAGCTTCGGCACCGCACCGGGGGAGACCCAGTACTTC
CASSFGTAPGETQYF
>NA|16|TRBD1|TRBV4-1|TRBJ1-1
TGCGCCAGCAGCCCTCCGGGACAGGGGTTGGACACTGAAGCTTTCTTT
CASSPPGQGLDTEAFF
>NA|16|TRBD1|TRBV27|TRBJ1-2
TGTGCCAGCAGTTTACGGGGACAGGGTGAGAGGTATGGCTACACCTTC
CASSLRGQGERYGYTF
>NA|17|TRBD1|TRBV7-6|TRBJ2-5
TGTGCCAGCAGCTTAGGAACCCAGGACAGGAATGGGGAGACCCAGTACTTC
CASSLGTQDRNGETQYF
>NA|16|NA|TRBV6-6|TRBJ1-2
TGTGCCAGCAGTTACTCGAGAGTTGGTCCCAACTATGGCTACACCTTC
CASSYSRVGPNYGYTF
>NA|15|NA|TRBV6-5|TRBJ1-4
TGTGCCAGCAGTTACTCGAGTCCGCTAAATGAAAAACTGTTTTTT
CASSYSSPLNEKLFF
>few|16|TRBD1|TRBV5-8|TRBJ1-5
TGTGCCAGCAGACAACCCGGGACAGCCGGCAATCAGCCCCAGCATTTT
CASRQPGTAGNQPQHF
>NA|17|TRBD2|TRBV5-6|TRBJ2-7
TGTGCCAGCAGCTTGGGCCTAGCGGGAGCGCCGGGGTACGAGCAGTACTTC
CASSLGLAGAPGYEQYF
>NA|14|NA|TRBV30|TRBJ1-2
TGTGCCTGGAGAACTTCACAGGTAGACTATGGCTACACCTTC
CAWRTSQVDYGYTF
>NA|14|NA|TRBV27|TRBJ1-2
TGTGCCAGCGGGGGAGGGGCTCACAACTATGGCTACACCTTC
CASGGGAHNYGYTF
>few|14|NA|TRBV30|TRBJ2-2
TGTGCCTGGAGTTTTATAGCAGACACCGGGGAGCTGTTTTTT
CAWSFIADTGELFF
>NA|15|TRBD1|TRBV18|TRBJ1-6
TGTGCCAGCTCACCAGGACAGGGACGGGATTCACCCCTCCACTTT
CASSPGQGRDSPLHF
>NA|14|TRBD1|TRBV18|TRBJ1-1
TGTGCCAGCTCACTGGGACAGGAAGGGACTGAAGCTTTCTTT
CASSLGQEGTEAFF
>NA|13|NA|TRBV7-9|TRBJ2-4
TGTTCCAGCAGCGACCGGGACAAAAACATTCAGTACTTC
CSSSDRDKNIQYF
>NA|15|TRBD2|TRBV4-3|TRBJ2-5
TGCGCCAGCAGCACAACTAGCGGGATGAGAGAGACCCAGTACTTC
CASSTTSGMRETQYF
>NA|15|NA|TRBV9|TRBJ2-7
TGTGCCAGCAGCCCTCCGGGACATAACATCCACGAGCAGTACTTC
CASSPPGHNIHEQYF
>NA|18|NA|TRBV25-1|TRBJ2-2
TGTGCCAGCAGTGGCCCGCGGGGGCGGGGGCCGAACACCGGGGAGCTGTTTTTT
CASSGPRGRGPNTGELFF
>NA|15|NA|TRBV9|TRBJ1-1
TGTGCCAGCAGCGTAGTCGGGGGAGAGAACACTGAAGCTTTCTTT
CASSVVGGENTEAFF